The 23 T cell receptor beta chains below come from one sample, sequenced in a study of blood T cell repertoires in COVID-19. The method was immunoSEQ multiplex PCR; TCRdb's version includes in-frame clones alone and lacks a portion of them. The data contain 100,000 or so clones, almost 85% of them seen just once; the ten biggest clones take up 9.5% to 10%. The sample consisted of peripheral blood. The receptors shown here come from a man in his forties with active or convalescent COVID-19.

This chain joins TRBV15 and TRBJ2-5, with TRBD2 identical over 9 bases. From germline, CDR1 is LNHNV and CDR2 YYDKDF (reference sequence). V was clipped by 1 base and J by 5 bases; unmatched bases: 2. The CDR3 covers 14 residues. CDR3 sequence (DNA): TGTGCCACCAGCAGAGTTGGGACTAGCGAGACCCAGTACTTC. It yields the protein CATSRVGTSETQYF.

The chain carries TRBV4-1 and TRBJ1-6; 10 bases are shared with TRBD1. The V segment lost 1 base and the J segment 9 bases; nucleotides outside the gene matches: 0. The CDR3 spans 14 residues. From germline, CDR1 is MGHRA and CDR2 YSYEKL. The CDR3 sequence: CASSQGDRGSPLHF. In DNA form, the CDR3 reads TGCGCCAGCAGCCAAGGGGACAGGGGTTCACCCCTCCACTTT.

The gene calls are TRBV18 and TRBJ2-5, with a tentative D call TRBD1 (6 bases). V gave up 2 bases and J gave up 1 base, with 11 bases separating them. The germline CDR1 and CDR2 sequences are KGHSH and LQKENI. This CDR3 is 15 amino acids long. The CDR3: CASSPYRQVQETQYF. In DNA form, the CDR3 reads TGTGCCAGCTCACCATATCGACAGGTCCAAGAGACCCAGTACTTC.

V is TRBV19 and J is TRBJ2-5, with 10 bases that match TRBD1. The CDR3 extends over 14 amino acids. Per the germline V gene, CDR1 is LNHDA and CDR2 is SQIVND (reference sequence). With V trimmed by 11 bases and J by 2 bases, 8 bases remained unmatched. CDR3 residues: CASGDRGGQETQYF. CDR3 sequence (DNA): TGTGCCTCCGGGGACAGGGGCGGGCAAGAGACCCAGTACTTC. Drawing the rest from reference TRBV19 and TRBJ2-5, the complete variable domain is DGGITQSPKYLFRKEGQNVTLSCEQNLNHDAMYWYRQDPGQGLRLIYYSQIVNDFQKGDIAEGYSVSREKKESFPLTVTSAQKNPTAFYLCASGDRGGQETQYFGPGTRLLVL.

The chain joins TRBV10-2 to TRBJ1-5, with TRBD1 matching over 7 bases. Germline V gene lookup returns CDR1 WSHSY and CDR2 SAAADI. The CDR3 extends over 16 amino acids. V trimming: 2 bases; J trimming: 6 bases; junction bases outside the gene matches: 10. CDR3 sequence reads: CASSEPMTGTGQPQHF. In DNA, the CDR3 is TGCGCCAGCAGTGAGCCAATGACAGGGACGGGTCAGCCCCAGCATTTT.

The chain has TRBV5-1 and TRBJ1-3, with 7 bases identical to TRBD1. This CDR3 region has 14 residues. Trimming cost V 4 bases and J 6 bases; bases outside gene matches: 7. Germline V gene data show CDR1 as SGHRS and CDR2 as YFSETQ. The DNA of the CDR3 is TGCGCCAGCAGCCTCCAGGGGGAACAAAACACCATATATTTT. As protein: CASSLQGEQNTIYF.

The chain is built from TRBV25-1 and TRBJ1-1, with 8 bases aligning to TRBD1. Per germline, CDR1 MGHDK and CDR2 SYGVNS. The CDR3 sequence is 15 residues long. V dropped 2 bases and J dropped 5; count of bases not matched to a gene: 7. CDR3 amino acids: CASSEDRGRRTEAFF. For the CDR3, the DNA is TGTGCCAGCAGTGAAGACAGGGGAAGGAGAACTGAAGCTTTCTTT.

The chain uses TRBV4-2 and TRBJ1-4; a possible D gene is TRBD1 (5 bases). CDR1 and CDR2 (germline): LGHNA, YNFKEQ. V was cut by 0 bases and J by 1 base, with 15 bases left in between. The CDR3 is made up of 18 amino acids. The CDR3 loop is CASSQDGAGRGTNEKLFF. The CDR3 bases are TGTGCCAGCAGCCAAGATGGGGCAGGGAGGGGAACTAATGAAAAACTGTTTTTT.

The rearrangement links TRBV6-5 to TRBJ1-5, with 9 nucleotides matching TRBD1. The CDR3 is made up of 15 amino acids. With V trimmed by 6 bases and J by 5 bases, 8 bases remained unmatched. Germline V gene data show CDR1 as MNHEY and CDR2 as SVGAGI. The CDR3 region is CASSGGRTGDQPQHF. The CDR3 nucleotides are TGTGCCAGCAGCGGAGGGAGGACAGGGGATCAGCCCCAGCATTTT.

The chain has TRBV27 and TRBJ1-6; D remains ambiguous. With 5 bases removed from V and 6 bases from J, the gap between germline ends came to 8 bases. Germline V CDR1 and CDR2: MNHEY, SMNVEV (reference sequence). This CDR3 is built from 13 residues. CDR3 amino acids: CASSRTGNSPLHF. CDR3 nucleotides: TGTGCCAGCAGTCGAACTGGTAATTCACCCCTCCACTTT.

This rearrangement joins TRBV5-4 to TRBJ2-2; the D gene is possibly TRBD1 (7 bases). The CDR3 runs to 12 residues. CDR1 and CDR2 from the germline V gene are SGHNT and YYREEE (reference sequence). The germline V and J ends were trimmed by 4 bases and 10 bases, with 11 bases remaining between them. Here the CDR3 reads CASSGGTVELFF. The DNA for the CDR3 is TGTGCCAGCAGCGGGGGGACAGTGGAGCTGTTTTTT.

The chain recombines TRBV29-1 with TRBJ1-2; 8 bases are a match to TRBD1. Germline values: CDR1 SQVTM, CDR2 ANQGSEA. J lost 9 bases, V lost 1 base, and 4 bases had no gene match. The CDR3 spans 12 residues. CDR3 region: CSVEGDRLRYTF. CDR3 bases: TGCAGCGTTGAAGGGGACAGGTTGCGCTACACCTTC.

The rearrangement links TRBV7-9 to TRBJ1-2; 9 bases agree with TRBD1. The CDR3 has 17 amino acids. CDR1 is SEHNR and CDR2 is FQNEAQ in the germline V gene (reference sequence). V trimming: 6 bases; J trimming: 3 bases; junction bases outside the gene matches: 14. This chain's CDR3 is CASRPNQGRQGDYGYTF. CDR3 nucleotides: TGTGCCAGCAGACCGAATCAAGGGCGACAGGGGGACTATGGCTACACCTTC.

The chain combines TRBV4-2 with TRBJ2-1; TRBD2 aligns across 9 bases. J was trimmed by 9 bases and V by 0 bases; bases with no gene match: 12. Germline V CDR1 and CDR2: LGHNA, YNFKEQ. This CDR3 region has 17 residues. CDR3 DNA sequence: TGTGCCAGCAGCCAAGAATGGAGCGGGGGGCCTGTCGGTGAGCAGTTCTTC. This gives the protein CASSQEWSGGPVGEQFF.

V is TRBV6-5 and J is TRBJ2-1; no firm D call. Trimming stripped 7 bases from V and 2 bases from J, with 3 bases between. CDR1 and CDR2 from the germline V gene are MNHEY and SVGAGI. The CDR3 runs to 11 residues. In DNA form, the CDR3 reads TGTGCCAGCACTGCCTACAATGAGCAGTTCTTC. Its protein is CASTAYNEQFF.

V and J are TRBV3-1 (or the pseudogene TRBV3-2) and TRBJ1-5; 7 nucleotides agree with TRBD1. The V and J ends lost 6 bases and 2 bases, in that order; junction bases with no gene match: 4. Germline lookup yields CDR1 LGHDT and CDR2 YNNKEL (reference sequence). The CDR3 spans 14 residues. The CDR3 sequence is CASRQGTGNQPQHF. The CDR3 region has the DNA TGTGCCAGCAGACAGGGGACGGGCAATCAGCCCCAGCATTTT.

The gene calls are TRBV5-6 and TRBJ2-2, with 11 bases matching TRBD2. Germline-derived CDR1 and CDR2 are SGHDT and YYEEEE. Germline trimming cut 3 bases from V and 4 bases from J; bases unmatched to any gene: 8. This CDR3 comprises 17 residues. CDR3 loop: CASSSDLAGGVTGELFF. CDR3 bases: TGTGCCAGCAGCTCAGACCTAGCGGGGGGTGTCACCGGGGAGCTGTTTTTT.

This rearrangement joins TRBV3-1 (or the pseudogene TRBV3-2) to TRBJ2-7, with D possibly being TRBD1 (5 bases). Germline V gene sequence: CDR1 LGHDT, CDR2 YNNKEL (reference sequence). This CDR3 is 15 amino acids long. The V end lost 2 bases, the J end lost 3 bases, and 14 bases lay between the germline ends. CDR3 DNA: TGTGCCAGCAGCCAATCATTTTGGGGCGACTACGAGCAGTACTTC. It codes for CASSQSFWGDYEQYF.

CDR3 in amino acids: CASSLTAGQNTDTQYF. The CDR3 nucleotides are TGTGCCAGCAGCTTAACTGCAGGACAAAACACAGATACGCAGTATTTT. This chain connects TRBV7-9 to TRBJ2-3, with D possibly being TRBD1 (5 bases). Germline lookup yields CDR1 SEHNR and CDR2 FQNEAQ (reference sequence). CDR3 length equals 16 residues. Deletions cut 2 bases from V and 2 bases from J, with 14 bases between.

The CDR3 here is CASSPTTGQFNQPQHF. CDR3 DNA: TGTGCCAGCTCACCAACAACAGGACAATTCAATCAGCCCCAGCATTTT. The V and J genes are TRBV18 and TRBJ1-5; the D gene is possibly TRBD1 (5 bases). V was clipped by 2 bases and J by 3 bases, with 14 bases between them. Germline CDR1 reads KGHSH; CDR2 reads LQKENI. The length of the CDR3 is 16 residues.

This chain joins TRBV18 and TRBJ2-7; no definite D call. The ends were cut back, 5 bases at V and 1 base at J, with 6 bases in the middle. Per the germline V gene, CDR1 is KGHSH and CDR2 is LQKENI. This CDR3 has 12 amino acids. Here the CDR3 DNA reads TGTGCCAGCTCATCCCGGTCCTACGAGCAGTACTTC. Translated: CASSSRSYEQYF.

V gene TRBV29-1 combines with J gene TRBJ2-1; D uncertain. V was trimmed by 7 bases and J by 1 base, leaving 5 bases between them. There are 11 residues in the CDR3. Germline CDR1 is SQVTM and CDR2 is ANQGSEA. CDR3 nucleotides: TGCAGCGCCCGGTCCTACAATGAGCAGTTCTTC. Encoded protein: CSARSYNEQFF.

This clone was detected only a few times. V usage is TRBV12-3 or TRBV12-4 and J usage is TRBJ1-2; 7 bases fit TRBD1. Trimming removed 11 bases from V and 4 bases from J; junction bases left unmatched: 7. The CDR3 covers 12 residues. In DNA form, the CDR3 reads TGTGCCTGCGGACAGGAGACCTATGGCTACACCTTC. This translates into CACGQETYGYTF.